Presented here are 7 T cell receptor beta chains from one specimen sequenced in a study of cytomegalovirus exposure and HLA in healthy donors. Both 60 Vbeta primers and 13 Jbeta primers went into the PCR. Sequenced by immunoSEQ multiplex PCR; TCRdb stores in-frame clones only, minus some. The sample contains fewer than 100,000 clones, roughly 73% of which appear only once. The sequenced sample was PBMCs. The receptors stem from a male donor in good health and CMV-seropositive.

The rearrangement uses TRBV6-6 and TRBJ2-7; TRBD2 matches 8 bases. Trimming removed 10 bases from V and 3 bases from J; junction bases left unmatched: 14. The CDR3 is made up of 15 amino acids. Germline V CDR1 and CDR2: MNHNY, SVGAGI (reference sequence). CDR3 sequence reads: CATAPNPGRVYEQYF. CDR3 bases: TGTGCCACCGCACCCAACCCCGGGAGGGTCTACGAGCAGTACTTC.

This clone has only one observation. This chain links TRBV6-1 with TRBJ2-1; 9 positions agree with TRBD2. The CDR3 sequence is 17 residues long. V shed 2 bases and J 8 bases; nucleotides not matched to a gene: 13. CDR1 is MNHNS and CDR2 is SASEGT in the germline V gene. CDR3 coding DNA: TGTGCCAGCAGTGAATTCGGCGGCGGGAGGGCCGTCCATGAGCAGTTCTTC. Translation gives CASSEFGGGRAVHEQFF.

The chain employs TRBV27 and TRBJ2-1; D gene unclear. This CDR3 is built from 16 residues. The V gene lost 4 bases and the J gene lost 0 bases, with 13 bases spanning the gap. In germline, CDR1 is MNHEY, CDR2 SMNVEV (reference sequence). CDR3 in DNA: TGTGCCAGCAGTTCAGTCGGCGGTGGCTCCTACAATGAGCAGTTCTTC. This translates into CASSSVGGGSYNEQFF.

This clone has a single count. The V gene is TRBV4-2, the J gene TRBJ2-2, with TRBD2 matching 7 bases. Germline CDR1 reads LGHNA; CDR2 reads YNFKEQ. Trimming took 1 base from V and 6 from J; bases not matched to a gene: 5. This CDR3 region has 15 residues. The CDR3 region is CASSQGAGEPGELFF. As DNA, the CDR3 is TGTGCCAGCAGCCAAGGGGCGGGGGAGCCCGGGGAGCTGTTTTTT.

This clone was seen once. The chain uses TRBV9 and TRBJ2-7; the D gene is possibly TRBD1 (6 bases). The CDR3 length is 15 residues. Looked up from germline, CDR1 is SGDLS and CDR2 is YYNGEE. V lost 3 bases to trimming and J lost 3 bases, with 16 bases between them. CDR3: CASSGPQGQSYEQYF. CDR3 in DNA: TGTGCCAGCAGCGGTCCACAGGGTCAGAGCTACGAGCAGTACTTC.

This clone appeared a single time. The same CDR3 can be traced to other DNA sequences in this sample. The genes are TRBV19 and TRBJ2-7, with 11 bases that match TRBD1. CDR3 length: 14 amino acids. Germline V gene data show CDR1 as LNHDA and CDR2 as SQIVND (reference sequence). Losses at the gene ends were 6 bases for V and 3 bases for J; bases not matched to a gene: 4. The CDR3 loop is CASSTGTGGYEQYF. The DNA of the CDR3 is TGTGCCAGTAGCACCGGGACAGGGGGCTACGAGCAGTACTTC.

This clone was detected a few times. The rearrangement uses TRBV27 and TRBJ2-7, with D maybe TRBD1 (5 bases). Germline V CDR1 and CDR2: MNHEY, SMNVEV (reference sequence). The CDR3 has 13 amino acids. V dropped 4 bases and J dropped 3 bases, with 10 bases sitting between them. The CDR3 sequence: CASSSNRGYEQYF. In DNA form, the CDR3 reads TGTGCCAGCAGTTCAAATAGGGGCTACGAGCAGTACTTC.